Following are 2 T cell receptor beta chains from one sample sequenced in a study of a mutant IDH1 vaccine in newly diagnosed glioma. Time point of the sample: baseline, week 1 (first vaccination visit). The treatment was: pre-vaccination baseline after standard-of-care therapy. Data came from immunoSEQ multiplex PCR; TCRdb stores just in-frame clones and leaves some out. The sample holds just under 95,000 clones, just under 80% seen once. The sequencing here drew on PBMCs, taken from a glioma patient treated with radiotherapy, temozolomide or both. The receptors here all came from a middle-aged man with glioma.

This clone was picked up one time. No conserved phenylalanine or tryptophan is present at the end of the CDR3, so a read error is the likely explanation. This chain connects TRBV4-1 to TRBJ2-7; the match to TRBD1 covers 9 bases. Trimming at V came to 4 bases and at J to 3 bases, leaving 7 bases not matched to a gene. This CDR3 is built from 15 residues. Germline CDR1 is MGHRA and CDR2 is YSYEKL. The CDR3 region is CASSPGTGPLYEQYL. The CDR3 nucleotides read TGCGCCAGCAGCCCCGGGACAGGGCCTCTCTACGAGCAGTACCTC.

The J gene is TRBJ2-7, the V gene TRBV12-5, with 9 bases matching TRBD2. Germline CDR1 reads LGHNT; CDR2 reads FRNRAP. The CDR3 length is 15 residues. With V trimmed by 6 bases and J by 6 bases, 12 bases remained unmatched. CDR3 sequence: CASGPQGSGSGEQYF. CDR3 bases: TGTGCTAGTGGCCCCCAGGGTAGCGGGAGCGGCGAGCAGTACTTC.